This TCR beta chain originates from a study of blood T cell repertoires in COVID-19 (dated by TCRdb to the early 2020s). For the wider study: Samples from collaborators originated in the United States, Italy and Spain and spanned both the acute and convalescent phases of COVID-19. Samples came from the ongoing ImmuneRACE study (first 160 participants) plus 1,254 subjects from 6 global collaborators. Sample metadata almost always included a de-identified subject ID, COVID-19 status, age in years and sex. The repertoires were released in a freely available public database intended as a resource for research on the immune response to SARS-CoV-2. The prospective study material was composed of cDNA or gDNA derived from T cells, B-cell-depleted T cells, or PBMCs. Where available, HLA class I and class II types were taken from metadata supplied by the sample provider and were not determined by assay-based typing. Subjects who had been exposed to COVID-19, were actively infected with it, or had recovered from it provided the deeply sampled blood TCRbeta repertoires that made up the dataset. The investigation overall reported the following: How much clinical and demographic metadata was included differed by source and by participant, and the metadata was provided uncurated.

As to this clone: Its antigen remains undetermined. No per-base quality is available; no much larger clone lies one base away.

Each collaborating institution followed its own protocols to collect whole blood in K2EDTA tubes. For TCRbeta analysis, collaborators shipped samples in one of three forms: frozen whole blood, isolated PBMCs, or DNA extracted from either of those sample types. The germline V and J ends show losses of 0 bases and 1 base respectively, and no gene match explains 3 bases of the junction. Based on the germline V gene (reference sequence), the CDR1 and CDR2 sequences are GTSNPN and SVGIG. The CDR3 goes from the cysteine to the phenylalanine over 15 residues. The retained sequence is limited to the CDR3, 45 bases, with the frame set at the first base. TCRbeta CDR3 regions were amplified from genomic DNA by means of the immunoSEQ Assay, a bias-controlled multiplex PCR. As for the original processing: The number of nucleated cells in each sample was estimated by amplification of reference gene primers within the assay. To quantify the absolute abundance of each unique TCRbeta CDR3 rearrangement, sequence reads were collapsed and filtered. For each sample, productive Simpson clonality was calculated by taking the square root of Simpson's diversity index across productive rearrangements. The immuneACCESS repertoire file appears here via TCRdb, limited to in-frame rearrangements. These files lack a portion of the clones; in checked studies, under half of the deficit traces to unresolved V genes, and the cause of the others is not known. The V and J calls and clone size come from that table; D and trimming were worked out from the DNA. In this sample the table shows more than 90,000 clones, approximately 85% of which occur a single time. Over 10% of the sample is in the top ten clones.

The specimen sequenced was peripheral blood. The rearranged chain carries TRBV30 and TRBJ2-3, with 8 bases matching TRBD2. The clonotype originates from a human donor in a cohort sampled during active COVID-19. The CDR3 amino acid sequence is: CAWSVRGVGTDTQYF. The DNA reads TGTGCCTGGAGTGTGCGGGGGGTGGGCACAGATACGCAGTATTTT.